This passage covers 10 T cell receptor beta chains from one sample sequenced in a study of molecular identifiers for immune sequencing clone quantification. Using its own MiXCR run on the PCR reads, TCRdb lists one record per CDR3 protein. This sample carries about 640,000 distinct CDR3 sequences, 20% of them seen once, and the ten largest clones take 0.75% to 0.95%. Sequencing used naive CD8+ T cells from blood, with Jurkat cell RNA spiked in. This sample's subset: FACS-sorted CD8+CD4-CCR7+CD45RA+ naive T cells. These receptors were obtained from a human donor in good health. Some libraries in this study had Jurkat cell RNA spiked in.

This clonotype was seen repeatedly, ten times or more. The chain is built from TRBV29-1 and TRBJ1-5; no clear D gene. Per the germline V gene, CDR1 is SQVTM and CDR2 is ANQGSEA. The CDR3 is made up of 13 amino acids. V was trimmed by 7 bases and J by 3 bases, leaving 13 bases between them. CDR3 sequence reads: CSAAVSLNQPQHF. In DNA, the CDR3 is TGCAGCGCCGCAGTTTCCCTCAATCAGCCCCAGCATTTT.

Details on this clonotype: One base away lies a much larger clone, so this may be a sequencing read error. CDR3 sequence reads: CRAADTSSYEQYF. CDR3 coding DNA: TGCAGAGCTGCTGACACGAGCTCCTACGAGCAGTACTTC. This chain links TRBV20-1 with TRBJ2-7; D unresolved. Germline assignment: CDR1 DFQATT and CDR2 SNEGSKA (reference sequence). The CDR3 consists of 13 residues.

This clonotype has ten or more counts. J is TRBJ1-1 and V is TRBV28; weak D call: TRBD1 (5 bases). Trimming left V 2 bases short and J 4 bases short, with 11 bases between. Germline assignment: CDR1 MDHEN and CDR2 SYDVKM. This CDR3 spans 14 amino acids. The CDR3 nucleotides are TGTGCCAGCAGTTTAATCAGGGATCCCACTGAAGCTTTCTTT. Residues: CASSLIRDPTEAFF.

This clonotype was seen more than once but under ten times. In DNA form, the CDR3 reads TGTGCCAGCAGTACCCGGATGGCGGGGAGCTACAATGAGCAGTTCTTC. Its translation: CASSTRMAGSYNEQFF. This chain links TRBV6-2 or TRBV6-3 with TRBJ2-1, with TRBD2 as a possible D gene (6 bases). The CDR3 consists of 16 residues. Looked up from germline, CDR1 is MNHEY and CDR2 is SVGEGT. The V end lost 5 bases, the J end lost 3 bases, and 17 bases lay between the germline ends.

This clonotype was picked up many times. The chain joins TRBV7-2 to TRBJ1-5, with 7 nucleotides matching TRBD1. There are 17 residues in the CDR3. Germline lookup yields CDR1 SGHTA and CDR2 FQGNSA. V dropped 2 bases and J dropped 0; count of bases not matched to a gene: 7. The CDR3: CASSLLGGPYSNQPQHF. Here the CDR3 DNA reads TGTGCCAGCAGCTTATTAGGGGGCCCTTATAGCAATCAGCCCCAGCATTTT.

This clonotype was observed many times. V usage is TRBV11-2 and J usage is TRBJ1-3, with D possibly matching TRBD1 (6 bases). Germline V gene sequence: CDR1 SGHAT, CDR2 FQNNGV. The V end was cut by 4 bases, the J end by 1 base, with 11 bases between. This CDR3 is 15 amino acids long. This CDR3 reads CASSWETGSGNTIYF. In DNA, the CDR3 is TGTGCCAGCAGCTGGGAGACAGGTTCTGGAAACACCATATATTTT.

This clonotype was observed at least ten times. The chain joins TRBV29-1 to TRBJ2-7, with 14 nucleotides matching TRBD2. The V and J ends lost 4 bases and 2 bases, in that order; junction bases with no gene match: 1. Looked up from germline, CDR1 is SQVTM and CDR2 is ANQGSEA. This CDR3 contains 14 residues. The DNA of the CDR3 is TGCAGCGTTGTGGGACTAGCGGGGGCCTACGAGCAGTACTTC. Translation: CSVVGLAGAYEQYF.

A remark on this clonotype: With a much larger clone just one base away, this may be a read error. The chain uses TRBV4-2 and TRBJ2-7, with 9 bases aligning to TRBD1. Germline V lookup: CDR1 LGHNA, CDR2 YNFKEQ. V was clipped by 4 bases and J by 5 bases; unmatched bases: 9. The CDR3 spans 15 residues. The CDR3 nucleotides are TGTGCCAGCAGCCTGGAACAGACAGGGGGACACGAGCAGTACTTC. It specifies CASSLEQTGGHEQYF.

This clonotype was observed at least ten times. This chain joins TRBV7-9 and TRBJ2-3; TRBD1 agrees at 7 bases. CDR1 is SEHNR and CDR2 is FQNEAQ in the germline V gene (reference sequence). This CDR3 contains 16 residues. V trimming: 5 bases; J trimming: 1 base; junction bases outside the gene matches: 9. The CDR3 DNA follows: TGTGCCAGCAGCCCTCCTGGACAGGAACGCACAGATACGCAGTATTTT. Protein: CASSPPGQERTDTQYF.

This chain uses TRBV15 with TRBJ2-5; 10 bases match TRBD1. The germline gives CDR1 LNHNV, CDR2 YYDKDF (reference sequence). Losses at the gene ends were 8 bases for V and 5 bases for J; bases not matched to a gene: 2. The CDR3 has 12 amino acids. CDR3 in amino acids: CATRDRGETQYF. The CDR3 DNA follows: TGTGCCACCCGGGACAGGGGTGAGACCCAGTACTTC. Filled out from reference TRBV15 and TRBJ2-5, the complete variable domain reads DAMVIQNPRYQVTQFGKPVTLSCSQTLNHNVMYWYQQKSSQAPKLLFHYYDKDFNNEADTPDNFQSRRPNTSFCFLDIRSPGLGDTAMYLCATRDRGETQYFGPGTRLLVL.